This paragraph covers one T cell receptor (beta chain) sequence. Its antigen is unknown. Every TCR beta cDNA library bore unique molecular identifiers. Around 500,000 cDNA molecules were recovered from an input of roughly 0.85 to 10 million T cells. A single record per CDR3 protein comes from TCRdb applying MiXCR to the PCR reads. The profile covers approximately 400,000 distinct CDR3 sequences, with roughly 38% appearing a single time and roughly 13% taken by the ten largest. The sample originates from a study of post-analysis software for immune sequencing data. Study-level findings and limits: Normalized Chao1 diversity was significantly reduced in patients versus controls.

Sequenced sample: blood. The TCR was taken from a girl aged 10 to 17 with multiple sclerosis.

CDR3 nucleotide sequence: TGCGCCAGCAGCCAGGCAGGCGCTGGTCCGGAGCAGTTCTTC. It is translated as CASSQAGAGPEQFF. The genes are TRBV4-1 and TRBJ2-1; D is uncertain. Trimming removed 3 bases from V and 10 bases from J, with 16 bases in between. The germline V gene encodes CDR1 MGHRA and CDR2 YSYEKL. The CDR3 sequence is 14 residues long.